Reported below is one TCR beta chain. The target antigen is unknown. The protocol was immunoSEQ multiplex PCR, while the TCRdb copy is restricted to in-frame clones and leaves out a portion. Altogether approximately 250,000 clones are present, roughly nine tenths being singletons, with the ten largest covering just under 3%. This specimen comes from a study of Ad26.COV2.S vaccination and SARS-CoV-2 variants. Study at large: The donor belonged to the COV1001 Ad26.COV2.S trial arm.

Broader study findings: An underestimation of total T cell responses may have resulted from the TCR breadth and depth analyses.

Described treatment: roughly 19 received Ad26.COV2.S at low or high dose, single or two shots; several received placebo; per-sample allocation not given. Specimens were obtained on day 63 following the first vaccine or placebo injection. Boston supplied an adult donor aged 18-55 years. SARS-CoV-2 spike from the Wuhan strain was encoded by the vaccine, an Ad26 vector. The receptor's source is a person between 18 and 65 years old who received the Ad26.COV2.S COVID-19 vaccine or a placebo. The specimen was peripheral blood, collected in a trial of Ad26.COV2.S vaccine versus placebo.

DNA of the CDR3: TGTGCCAGCACCGGACAGGCCCAAGAGACCCAGTACTTC. This translates into CASTGQAQETQYF. This rearrangement joins TRBV6-5 to TRBJ2-5; 7 positions agree with TRBD1. This CDR3 is built from 13 residues. The germline CDR1 and CDR2 sequences are MNHEY and SVGAGI. Losses at the gene ends were 7 bases for V and 1 base for J; bases not matched to a gene: 3.